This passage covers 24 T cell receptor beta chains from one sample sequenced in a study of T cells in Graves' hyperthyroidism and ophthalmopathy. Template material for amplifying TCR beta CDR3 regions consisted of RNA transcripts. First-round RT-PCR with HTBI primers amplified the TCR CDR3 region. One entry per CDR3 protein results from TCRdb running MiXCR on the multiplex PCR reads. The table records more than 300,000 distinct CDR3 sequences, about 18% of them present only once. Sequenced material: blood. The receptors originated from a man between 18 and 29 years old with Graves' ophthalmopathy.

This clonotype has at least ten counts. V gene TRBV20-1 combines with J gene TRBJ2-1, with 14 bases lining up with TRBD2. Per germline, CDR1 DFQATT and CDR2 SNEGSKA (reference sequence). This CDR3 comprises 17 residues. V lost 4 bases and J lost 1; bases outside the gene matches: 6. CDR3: CSATGLAGVLSYNEQFF. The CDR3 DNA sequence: TGCAGTGCTACGGGACTAGCGGGGGTACTATCCTACAATGAGCAGTTCTTC.

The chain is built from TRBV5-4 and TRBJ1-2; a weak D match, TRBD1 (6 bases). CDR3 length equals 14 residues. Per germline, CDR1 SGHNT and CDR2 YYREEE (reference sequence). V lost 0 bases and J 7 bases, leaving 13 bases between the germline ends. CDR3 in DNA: TGTGCCAGCAGCTTGGGGACAGATACCCTTGGCTACACCTTC. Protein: CASSLGTDTLGYTF. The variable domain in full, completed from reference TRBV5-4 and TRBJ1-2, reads ETGVTQSPTHLIKTRGQQVTLRCSSQSGHNTVSWYQQALGQGPQFIFQYYREEENGRGNFPPRFSGLQFPNYSSELNVNALELDDSALYLCASSLGTDTLGYTFGSGTRLTVV.

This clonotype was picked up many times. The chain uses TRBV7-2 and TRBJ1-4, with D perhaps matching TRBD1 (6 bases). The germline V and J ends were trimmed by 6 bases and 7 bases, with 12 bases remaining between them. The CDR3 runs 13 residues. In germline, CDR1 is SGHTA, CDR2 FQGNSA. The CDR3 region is CASRIQGGEKLFF. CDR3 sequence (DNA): TGTGCCAGCAGAATACAGGGTGGTGAAAAACTGTTTTTT. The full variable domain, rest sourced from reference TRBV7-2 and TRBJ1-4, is GAGVSQSPSNKVTEKGKDVELRCDPISGHTALYWYRQSLGQGLEFLIYFQGNSAPDKSGLPSDRFSAERTGGSVSTLTIQRTQQEDSAVYLCASRIQGGEKLFFGSGTQLSVL.

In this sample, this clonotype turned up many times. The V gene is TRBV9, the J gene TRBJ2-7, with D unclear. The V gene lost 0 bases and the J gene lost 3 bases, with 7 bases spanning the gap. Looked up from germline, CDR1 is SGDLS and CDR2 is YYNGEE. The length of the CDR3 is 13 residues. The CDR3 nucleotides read TGTGCCAGCAGCGTAGTGCCGGGCTACGAGCAGTACTTC. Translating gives CASSVVPGYEQYF.

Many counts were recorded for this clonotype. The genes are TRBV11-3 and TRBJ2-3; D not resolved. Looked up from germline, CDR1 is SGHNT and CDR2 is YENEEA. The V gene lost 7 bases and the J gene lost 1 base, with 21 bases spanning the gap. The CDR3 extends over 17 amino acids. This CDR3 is CASTSRPTVPCTDTQYF. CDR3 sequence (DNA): TGTGCCAGCACCTCGCGGCCCACAGTCCCTTGCACAGATACGCAGTATTTT.

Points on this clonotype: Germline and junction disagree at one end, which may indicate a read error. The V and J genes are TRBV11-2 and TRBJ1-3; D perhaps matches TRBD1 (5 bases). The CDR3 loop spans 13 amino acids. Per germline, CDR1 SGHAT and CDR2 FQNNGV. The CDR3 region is CASSPGPGDTIYF. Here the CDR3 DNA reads TGTGCCAGCAGCCCAGGGCCTGGAGACACCATATATTTT. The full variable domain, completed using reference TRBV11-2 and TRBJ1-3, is EAGVAQSPRYKIIEKRQSVAFWCNPISGHATLYWYQQILGQGPKLLIQFQNNGVVDDSQLPKDRFSAERLKGVDSTLKIQPAKLEDSAVYLCASSPGPGDTIYFGEGSWLTVV.

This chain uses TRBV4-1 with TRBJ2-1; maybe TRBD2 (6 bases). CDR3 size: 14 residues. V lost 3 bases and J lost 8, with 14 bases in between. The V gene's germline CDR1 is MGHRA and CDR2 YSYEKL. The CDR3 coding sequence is TGCGCCAGCAGCCACCCTCGCGGGGAGGATGAGCAGTTCTTC. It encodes CASSHPRGEDEQFF.

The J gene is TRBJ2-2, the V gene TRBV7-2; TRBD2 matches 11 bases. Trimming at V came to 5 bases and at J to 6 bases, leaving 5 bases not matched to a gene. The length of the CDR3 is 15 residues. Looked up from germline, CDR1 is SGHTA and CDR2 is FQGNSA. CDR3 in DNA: TGTGCCAGCAGCATTAGCGGGGGGGCCGCCGGGGAGCTGTTTTTT. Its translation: CASSISGGAAGELFF.

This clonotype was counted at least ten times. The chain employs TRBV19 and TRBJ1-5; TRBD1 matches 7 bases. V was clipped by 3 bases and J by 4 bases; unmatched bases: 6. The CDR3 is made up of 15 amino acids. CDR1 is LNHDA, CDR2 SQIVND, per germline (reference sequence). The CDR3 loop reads CASSIGQGGNQPQHF. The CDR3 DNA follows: TGTGCCAGTAGTATCGGGCAGGGGGGTAATCAGCCCCAGCATTTT.

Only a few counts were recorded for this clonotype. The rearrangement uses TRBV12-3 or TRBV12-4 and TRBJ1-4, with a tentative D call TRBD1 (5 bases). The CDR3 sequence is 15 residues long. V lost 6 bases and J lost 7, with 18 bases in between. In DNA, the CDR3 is TGTGCCAGCAGCACTACATGGGGCGCGGGTGAAAAACTGTTTTTT. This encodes CASSTTWGAGEKLFF.

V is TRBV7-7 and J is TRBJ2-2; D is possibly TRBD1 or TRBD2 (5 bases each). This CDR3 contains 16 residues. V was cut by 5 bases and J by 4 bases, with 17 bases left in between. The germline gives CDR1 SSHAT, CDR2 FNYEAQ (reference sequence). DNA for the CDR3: TGTGCCAGCAGCCCCGGAGCGGAAGGGGCCACCGGGGAGCTGTTTTTT. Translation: CASSPGAEGATGELFF.

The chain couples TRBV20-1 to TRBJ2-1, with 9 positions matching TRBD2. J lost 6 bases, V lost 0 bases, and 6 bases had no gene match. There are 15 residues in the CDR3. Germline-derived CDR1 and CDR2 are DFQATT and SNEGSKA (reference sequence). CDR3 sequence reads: CSAREGLALGNEQFF. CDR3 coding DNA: TGCAGTGCTAGAGAGGGACTAGCCCTCGGCAATGAGCAGTTCTTC.

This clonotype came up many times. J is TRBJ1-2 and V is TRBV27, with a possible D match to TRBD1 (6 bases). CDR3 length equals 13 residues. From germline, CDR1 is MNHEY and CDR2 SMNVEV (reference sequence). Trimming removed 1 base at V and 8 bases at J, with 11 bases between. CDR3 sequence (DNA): TGTGCCAGCAGTTTATTCTCAGGGGACGGCTACACCTTC. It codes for CASSLFSGDGYTF.

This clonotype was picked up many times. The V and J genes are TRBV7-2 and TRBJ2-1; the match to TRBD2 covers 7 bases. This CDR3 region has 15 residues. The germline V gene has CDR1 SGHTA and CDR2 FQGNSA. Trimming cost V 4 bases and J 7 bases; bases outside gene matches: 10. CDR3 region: CASSYGAGVGNEQFF. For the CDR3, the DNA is TGTGCCAGCAGCTATGGGGCGGGGGTCGGGAATGAGCAGTTCTTC.

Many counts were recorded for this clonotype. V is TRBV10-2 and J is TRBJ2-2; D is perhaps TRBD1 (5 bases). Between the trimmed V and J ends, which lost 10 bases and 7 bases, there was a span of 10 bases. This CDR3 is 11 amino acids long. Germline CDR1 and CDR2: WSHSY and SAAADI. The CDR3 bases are TGCGCCACCCAGGGTCTCGGGGAGCTGTTTTTT. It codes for CATQGLGELFF.

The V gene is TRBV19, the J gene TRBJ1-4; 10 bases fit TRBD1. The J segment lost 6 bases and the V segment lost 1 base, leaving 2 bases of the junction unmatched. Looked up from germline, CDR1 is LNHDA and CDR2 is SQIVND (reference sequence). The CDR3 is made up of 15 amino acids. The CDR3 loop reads CASSIGGTGDEKLFF. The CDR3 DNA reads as TGTGCCAGTAGTATAGGAGGGACAGGGGATGAAAAACTGTTTTTT.

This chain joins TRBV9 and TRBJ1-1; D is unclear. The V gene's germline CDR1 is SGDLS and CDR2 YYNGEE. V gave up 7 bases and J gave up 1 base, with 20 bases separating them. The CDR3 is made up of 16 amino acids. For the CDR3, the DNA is TGTGCCAGCTCCTCCCACCCAATGGCCGCGAACACTGAAGCTTTCTTT. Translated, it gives CASSSHPMAANTEAFF.

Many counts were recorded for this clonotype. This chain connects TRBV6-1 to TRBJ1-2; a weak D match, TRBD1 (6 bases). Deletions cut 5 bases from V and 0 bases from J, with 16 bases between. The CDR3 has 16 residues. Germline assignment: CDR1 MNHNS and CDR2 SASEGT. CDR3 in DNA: TGTGCCAGCAGTAAGATTCGGGACACCGCTAACTATGGCTACACCTTC. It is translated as CASSKIRDTANYGYTF.

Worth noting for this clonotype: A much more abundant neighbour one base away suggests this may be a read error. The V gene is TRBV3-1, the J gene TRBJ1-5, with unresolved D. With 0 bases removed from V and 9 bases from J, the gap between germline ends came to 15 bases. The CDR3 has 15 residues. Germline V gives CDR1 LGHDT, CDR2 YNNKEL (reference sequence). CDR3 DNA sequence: TGTGCCAGCAGCCAAGATCAATTGGGGAGCCGGCCCCAGCATTTT. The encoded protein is CASSQDQLGSRPQHF.

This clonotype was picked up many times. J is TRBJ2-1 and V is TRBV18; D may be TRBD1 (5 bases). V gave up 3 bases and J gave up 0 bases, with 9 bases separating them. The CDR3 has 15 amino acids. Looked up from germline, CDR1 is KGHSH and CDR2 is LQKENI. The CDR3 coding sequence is TGTGCCAGCTCACCCGACAGAAACTCCTACAATGAGCAGTTCTTC. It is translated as CASSPDRNSYNEQFF.

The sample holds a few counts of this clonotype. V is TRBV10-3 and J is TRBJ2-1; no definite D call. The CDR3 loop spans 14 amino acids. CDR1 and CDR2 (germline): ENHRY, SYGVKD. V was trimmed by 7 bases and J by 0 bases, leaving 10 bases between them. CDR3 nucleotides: TGTGCCATCAAACCGGAGAGCTCCTACAATGAGCAGTTCTTC. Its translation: CAIKPESSYNEQFF.

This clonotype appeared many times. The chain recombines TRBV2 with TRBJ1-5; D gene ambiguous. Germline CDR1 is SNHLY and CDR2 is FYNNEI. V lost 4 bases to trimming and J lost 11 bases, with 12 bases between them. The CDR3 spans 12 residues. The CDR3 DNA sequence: TGTGCCAGCAGTGGGGTCCTCGGGGCCCAGCATTTT. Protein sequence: CASSGVLGAQHF. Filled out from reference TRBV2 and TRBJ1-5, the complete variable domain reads EPEVTQTPSHQVTQMGQEVILRCVPISNHLYFYWYRQILGQKVEFLVSFYNNEISEKSEIFDDQFSVERPDGSNFTLKIRSTKLEDSAMYFCASSGVLGAQHFGDGTRLSIL.

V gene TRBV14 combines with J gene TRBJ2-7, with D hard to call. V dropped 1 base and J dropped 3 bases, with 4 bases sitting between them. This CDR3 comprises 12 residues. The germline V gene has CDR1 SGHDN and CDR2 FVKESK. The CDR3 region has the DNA TGTGCCAGCAGCCAAGTGTTCTACGAGCAGTACTTC. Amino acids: CASSQVFYEQYF.

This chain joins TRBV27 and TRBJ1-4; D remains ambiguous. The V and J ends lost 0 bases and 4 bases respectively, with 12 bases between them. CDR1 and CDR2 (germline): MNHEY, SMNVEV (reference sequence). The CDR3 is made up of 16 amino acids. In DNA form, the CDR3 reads TGTGCCAGCAGTTTATCGGAAGGGTCGGTTAATGAAAAACTGTTTTTT. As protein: CASSLSEGSVNEKLFF.